Each of the 16 T cell receptor beta chains below was sequenced from the same sample in a study of beta chain features in type 1 diabetes. Reverse transcribing all isolated RNA meant expressed TCRB transcripts were sequenced. The data were produced by immunoSEQ multiplex PCR, yet TCRdb's version contains in-frame clones alone and is incomplete. The data contain approximately 100,000 clones, less than 40% of them singletons. The specimen sequenced was stem cell memory CD4+ T cells from blood. Every receptor here comes from a young woman in good health.

This chain links TRBV10-3 with TRBJ2-1; 12 bases are a match to TRBD2. There are 17 residues in the CDR3. CDR1 ENHRY and CDR2 SYGVKD come from the germline V gene. Unmatched junction bases numbered 11, after V lost 4 bases and J lost 7 bases. This CDR3 reads CAISGLTSGRGENEQFF. The DNA of the CDR3 is TGTGCCATCAGTGGACTGACTAGCGGGAGAGGGGAGAATGAGCAGTTCTTC.

The J gene is TRBJ2-7, the V gene TRBV7-8, with TRBD2 as a possible D gene (7 bases). Trimming cost V 1 base and J 0 bases, with 10 bases left between them. CDR1 is SGHVS, CDR2 FQNEAQ, per germline. This CDR3 comprises 15 residues. The CDR3: CASSLEGGSSYEQYF. CDR3 nucleotides: TGTGCCAGCAGCTTAGAGGGGGGGAGCTCCTACGAGCAGTACTTC.

The rearrangement joins TRBV11-2 to TRBJ1-5; TRBD1 is a possible D gene (5 bases). The V end was cut by 1 base, the J end by 4 bases, with 11 bases between. Germline CDR1 is SGHAT and CDR2 is FQNNGV. This CDR3 spans 15 amino acids. In nucleotides, the CDR3 is TGTGCCAGCAGCTTAGGTGAAGGGGTAAATCAGCCCCAGCATTTT. Amino acids: CASSLGEGVNQPQHF. The full variable domain, with the rest looked up from reference TRBV11-2 and TRBJ1-5, is EAGVAQSPRYKIIEKRQSVAFWCNPISGHATLYWYQQILGQGPKLLIQFQNNGVVDDSQLPKDRFSAERLKGVDSTLKIQPAKLEDSAVYLCASSLGEGVNQPQHFGDGTRLSIL.

This clone was observed once. The rearrangement uses TRBV10-3 and TRBJ2-5; D is unresolved. The V and J ends lost 5 bases and 4 bases respectively, with 8 bases between them. Germline lookup yields CDR1 ENHRY and CDR2 SYGVKD. The CDR3 loop spans 12 amino acids. CDR3 in DNA: TGTGCCATCAGTCAGATTCCAGAGACCCAGTACTTC. This codes for CAISQIPETQYF.

The chain links TRBV6-5 to TRBJ1-1; weak D call: TRBD1 (5 bases). V was shortened by 0 bases and J by 0 bases, with 11 bases between the two germline ends. Per germline, CDR1 MNHEY and CDR2 SVGAGI. The CDR3 contains 16 residues. This CDR3 is CASSYSMTVMNTEAFF. The CDR3 coding sequence is TGTGCCAGCAGTTACTCGATGACAGTGATGAACACTGAAGCTTTCTTT.

In its sample, this clone was seen a few times. The chain couples TRBV16 to TRBJ1-5; D gene unclear. The V end lost 2 bases, the J end lost 0 bases, and 5 bases lay between the germline ends. This CDR3 is 14 amino acids long. Germline V gene data show CDR1 as KGHSY and CDR2 as FQNENV. CDR3 in amino acids: CASSQVYSNQPQHF. CDR3 in DNA: TGTGCCAGCAGCCAAGTCTATAGCAATCAGCCCCAGCATTTT.

The chain uses TRBV5-1 and TRBJ2-1; D is uncertain. CDR1 and CDR2 from the germline V gene are SGHRS and YFSETQ. Trimming pared 1 base from V and 5 bases from J, leaving 7 bases between. The CDR3 runs 13 residues. The CDR3 region has the DNA TGCGCCAGCAGCTTGCCAGGCCACAATGAGCAGTTCTTC. Translating gives CASSLPGHNEQFF.

V gene TRBV2 combines with J gene TRBJ2-5; tentative D call: TRBD2 (6 bases). Germline lookup yields CDR1 SNHLY and CDR2 FYNNEI. The ends were cut back, 5 bases at V and 5 bases at J, with 9 bases in the middle. CDR3 length equals 12 residues. The DNA for the CDR3 is TGTGCCAGCAGTTCACGGGGGGAGACCCAGTACTTC. Translated, it gives CASSSRGETQYF.

A single count supports this clone. In DNA form, the CDR3 reads TGTGCCAGCAGTCGACTACCAACACAAACCAGAGCCTACAATGAGCAGTTCTTC. Amino acid sequence: CASSRLPTQTRAYNEQFF. The rearrangement joins TRBV27 to TRBJ2-1; D is perhaps TRBD2 (5 bases). CDR3 length: 18 residues. V was pared by 5 bases and J by 2 bases, with 22 bases between. Germline V gives CDR1 MNHEY, CDR2 SMNVEV (reference sequence).

This sequence joins TRBV19 and TRBJ2-1; D call uncertain. The CDR3 has 15 amino acids. V was pared by 0 bases and J by 4 bases, with 10 bases between. The germline CDR1 and CDR2 sequences are LNHDA and SQIVND (reference sequence). CDR3 sequence: CASSIDHGLYNEQFF. The CDR3 DNA is TGTGCCAGTAGTATAGATCATGGGCTTTACAATGAGCAGTTCTTC.

V is TRBV2 and J is TRBJ2-7, with D perhaps TRBD2 (7 bases). Trimming left V 7 bases short and J 9 bases short, with 16 bases between. Germline CDR1 and CDR2: SNHLY and FYNNEI. The CDR3 totals 12 residues. CDR3 in amino acids: CASTQRGGGQYF. The DNA for the CDR3 is TGTGCCAGCACTCAAAGGGGGGGAGGGCAGTACTTC.

This clone occurred a few times. This chain links TRBV18 with TRBJ1-1, with TRBD1 matching 12 bases. The CDR3 sequence is 17 residues long. Germline CDR1 KGHSH, CDR2 LQKENI. The junction had 7 bases not matched to a gene; V was cut back by 0 bases and J by 5 bases. The CDR3 loop is CASSPPGQGARNTEAFF. The CDR3 DNA follows: TGTGCCAGCTCACCACCGGGACAGGGGGCTCGAAATACTGAAGCTTTCTTT.

The chain joins TRBV2 to TRBJ2-7; D unresolved. CDR1 and CDR2 (germline): SNHLY, FYNNEI. The CDR3 is 12 amino acids. V was pared by 2 bases and J by 7 bases, with 9 bases between. CDR3 DNA sequence: TGTGCCAGCAGTGAACGTCGGGTGGAGCAGTACTTC. Translated: CASSERRVEQYF.

V and J are TRBV11-2 and TRBJ2-7, with 14 bases aligning to TRBD2. Germline loops: CDR1 SGHAT, CDR2 FQNNGV. The CDR3 runs 17 residues. V trimming: 4 bases; J trimming: 0 bases; junction bases outside the gene matches: 5. This CDR3 reads CASSWGGTSGSSYEQYF. The CDR3 nucleotides are TGTGCCAGCAGCTGGGGCGGGACTAGCGGGAGCTCCTACGAGCAGTACTTC.

This chain joins TRBV30 and TRBJ1-5, with D possibly TRBD1 on 5 matching bases. The germline V and J ends were trimmed by 1 base and 0 bases, with 16 bases remaining between them. Germline CDR1 is GTSNPN and CDR2 is SVGIG (reference sequence). CDR3 length: 17 amino acids. The CDR3 DNA reads as TGTGCCTGGAGTGCGGGCAGGACAAAGAATAGCAATCAGCCCCAGCATTTT. It is translated as CAWSAGRTKNSNQPQHF.

This clone was seen more than once but under ten times. The CDR3 is CASSLGTSGVYEQYF. In nucleotides, the CDR3 is TGTGCCAGCAGTCTTGGGACTAGCGGAGTCTACGAGCAGTACTTC. This chain links TRBV27 with TRBJ2-7, with 11 bases matching TRBD2. V shed 5 bases, J shed 3 bases, and the junction held 6 bases outside the gene matches. The CDR3 spans 15 residues. CDR1 MNHEY and CDR2 SMNVEV come from the germline V gene (reference sequence).